These 13 T cell receptor beta chains were sequenced from one sample in a study of cytomegalovirus exposure and HLA in healthy donors. 60 Vbeta and 13 Jbeta primers were used in PCR. Produced via immunoSEQ multiplex PCR; TCRdb's table is partial and in-frame only. The profile shows about 150,000 clones, 70% to 80% of them singletons. The sample taken for sequencing was PBMCs. The receptors stem from a man aged 40-49 years in good health and CMV-seropositive.

J is TRBJ2-3 and V is TRBV6-1; 8 positions match TRBD2. The V segment lost 3 bases and the J segment 5 bases; nucleotides outside the gene matches: 4. Per the germline V gene, CDR1 is MNHNS and CDR2 is SASEGT. The CDR3 is 14 residues long. CDR3 sequence reads: CASSETGGLDTQYF. The CDR3, as DNA: TGTGCCAGCAGTGAGACGGGAGGGTTAGATACGCAGTATTTT.

The V call is TRBV27, the J call TRBJ2-1, with 12 bases lining up with TRBD2. Germline V gene sequence: CDR1 MNHEY, CDR2 SMNVEV (reference sequence). The junction had 8 bases not matched to a gene; V was cut back by 4 bases and J by 7 bases. The CDR3 sequence is 16 residues long. DNA for the CDR3: TGTGCCAGCAGTTCCTGGACTAGCGGGAATCTTAATGAGCAGTTCTTC. Translated: CASSSWTSGNLNEQFF.

The chain joins TRBV5-1 to TRBJ2-1; TRBD2 aligns across 9 bases. Trimming removed 6 bases from V and 5 bases from J; junction bases left unmatched: 12. CDR1 SGHRS and CDR2 YFSETQ come from the germline V gene. This CDR3 spans 16 amino acids. CDR3 region: CASKETGGRENNEQFF. As DNA, the CDR3 is TGCGCCAGCAAAGAGACGGGCGGGAGGGAGAACAATGAGCAGTTCTTC.

This chain links TRBV20-1 with TRBJ2-1, with 9 bases lining up with TRBD1. Germline CDR1 is DFQATT and CDR2 is SNEGSKA (reference sequence). The length of the CDR3 is 11 residues. V dropped 6 bases and J dropped 9; count of bases not matched to a gene: 3. The chain's CDR3 is CSAGQGSEQFF. The CDR3 DNA is TGCAGTGCGGGACAGGGTAGTGAGCAGTTCTTC.

V and J are TRBV7-2 and TRBJ2-2; 9 bases match TRBD2. The length of the CDR3 is 17 residues. V was clipped by 2 bases and J by 6 bases; unmatched bases: 10. In germline, CDR1 is SGHTA, CDR2 FQGNSA. This CDR3 is CASSLSAGGLSPGELFF. Written as DNA, the CDR3 is TGTGCCAGCAGCTTAAGCGCGGGAGGGCTGAGCCCCGGGGAGCTGTTTTTT.

The chain employs TRBV9 and TRBJ2-5; TRBD1 matches at 7 bases. The ends lost 4 bases at V and 2 bases at J; junction bases unmatched: 5. The CDR3 covers 14 residues. CDR1 and CDR2 from the germline V gene are SGDLS and YYNGEE. The CDR3 nucleotides read TGTGCCAGCAGCATAGGGACAGAGCAAGAGACCCAGTACTTC. Translated: CASSIGTEQETQYF. The full variable domain, rest sourced from reference TRBV9 and TRBJ2-5, is DSGVTQTPKHLITATGQRVTLRCSPRSGDLSVYWYQQSLDQGLQFLIQYYNGEERAKGNILERFSAQQFPDLHSELNLSSLELGDSALYFCASSIGTEQETQYFGPGTRLLVL.

This clone was seen once. The chain uses TRBV2 and TRBJ2-7; 10 bases map to TRBD1. The germline CDR1 and CDR2 sequences are SNHLY and FYNNEI. The CDR3 covers 13 residues. Trimming cost V 11 bases and J 2 bases; bases outside gene matches: 6. CDR3 nucleotides: TGTGCCCGCGGCGGACAGGGGGCCTACGAGCAGTACTTC. It translates to CARGGQGAYEQYF.

This chain links TRBV7-9 with TRBJ1-2; D is unclear. V was pared by 7 bases and J by 3 bases, with 9 bases between. Germline V lookup: CDR1 SEHNR, CDR2 FQNEAQ (reference sequence). The CDR3 sequence is 12 residues long. CDR3 sequence (DNA): TGTGCCAGCAAATATAGTGACTATGGCTACACCTTC. This sequence encodes CASKYSDYGYTF.

The chain has TRBV7-2 and TRBJ1-2, with a tentative D call TRBD1 (5 bases). Germline assignment: CDR1 SGHTA and CDR2 FQGNSA. This CDR3 comprises 13 residues. V was trimmed by 3 bases and J by 6 bases, leaving 11 bases between them. CDR3: CASSFPQGDGYTF. In nucleotides, the CDR3 is TGTGCCAGCAGCTTTCCGCAGGGCGATGGCTACACCTTC. The whole variable domain, filled in from reference TRBV7-2 and TRBJ1-2, reads GAGVSQSPSNKVTEKGKDVELRCDPISGHTALYWYRQSLGQGLEFLIYFQGNSAPDKSGLPSDRFSAERTGGSVSTLTIQRTQQEDSAVYLCASSFPQGDGYTFGSGTRLTVV.

The table lists this clone with a count of one. This chain connects TRBV5-6 to TRBJ2-7; 8 bases are shared with TRBD1. Germline CDR1 reads SGHDT; CDR2 reads YYEEEE. CDR3 size: 14 residues. Trimming took 1 base from V and 7 from J; bases not matched to a gene: 7. The CDR3 DNA reads TGTGCCAGCAGCTTGTGGACAGGGAGTGGAGAGCAGTACTTC. This sequence encodes CASSLWTGSGEQYF. Full variable domain (missing parts from reference TRBV5-6 and TRBJ2-7): DAGVTQSPTHLIKTRGQQVTLRCSPKSGHDTVSWYQQALGQGPQFIFQYYEEEERQRGNFPDRFSGHQFPNYSSELNVNALLLGDSALYLCASSLWTGSGEQYFGPGTRLTVT.

The J gene is TRBJ1-2, the V gene TRBV18, with 7 bases lining up with TRBD1. Germline assignment: CDR1 KGHSH and CDR2 LQKENI. The CDR3 runs to 17 residues. V shed 1 base and J 4 bases; nucleotides not matched to a gene: 12. CDR3 amino acids: CASSPRVEGAFIYGYTF. The DNA for the CDR3 is TGTGCCAGCTCACCACGGGTTGAGGGGGCGTTCATCTATGGCTACACCTTC.

V usage is TRBV7-2 and J usage is TRBJ1-5; possible D gene TRBD1, 6 bases. V was shortened by 5 bases and J by 5 bases, with 10 bases between the two germline ends. This CDR3 is 13 amino acids long. Germline values: CDR1 SGHTA, CDR2 FQGNSA. CDR3 in DNA: TGTGCCAGCAGCCCAGGACAGTATCAGCCCCAGCATTTT. Translation: CASSPGQYQPQHF.

This clone was counted between two and nine times. The rearrangement joins TRBV7-3 to TRBJ2-2; D might be TRBD2 (5 bases). The CDR3 contains 12 residues. Germline loops: CDR1 SGHTA, CDR2 FQGTGA. With 2 bases removed from V and 7 bases from J, the gap between germline ends came to 5 bases. CDR3 region: CASSLGSGELFF. CDR3 DNA: TGTGCCAGCAGCTTAGGGAGCGGGGAGCTGTTTTTT.